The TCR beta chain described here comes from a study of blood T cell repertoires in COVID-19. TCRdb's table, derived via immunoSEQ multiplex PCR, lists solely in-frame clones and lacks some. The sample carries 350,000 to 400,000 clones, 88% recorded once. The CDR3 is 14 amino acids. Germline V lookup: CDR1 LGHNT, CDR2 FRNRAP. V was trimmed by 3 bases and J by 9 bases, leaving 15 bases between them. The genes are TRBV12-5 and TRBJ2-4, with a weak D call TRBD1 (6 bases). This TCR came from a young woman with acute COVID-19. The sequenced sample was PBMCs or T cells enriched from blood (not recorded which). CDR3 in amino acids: CASGFSGVRGIQYF. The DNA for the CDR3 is TGTGCTAGTGGTTTTTCAGGGGTTCGGGGCATTCAGTACTTC.